The rows below give T cell receptor beta chains drawn from one sample of a study of post-analysis software for immune sequencing data. TCRdb passed the PCR reads through MiXCR, listing each CDR3 protein once. Of around 150,000 distinct CDR3 sequences in the sample, around 36% are singletons; the top ten hold under 30%. Sequenced here: blood, sampled after autologous hematopoietic stem cell transplantation. These receptors all come from a girl between 5 and 17 years old with multiple sclerosis. Both conserved end residues are part of each CDR3. A D gene is named only where the DNA matches it firmly. Some rows have no size entry. The others give once, few or many, or a class for an expanded clone.

d_gene: NA; abundance: few; j_gene: TRBJ1-2; v_gene: TRBV18; CDR3nt: TGTGCCAGCTCACCACGATTGCGTCCGGGACGCTTCTATGGCTACACCTTC; CDR3aa: CASSPRLRPGRFYGYTF
d_gene: NA; abundance: NA; j_gene: TRBJ2-1; v_gene: TRBV4-2; CDR3nt: TGTGCCAGCAGCCAAGATAAAGGGGGGCAGGGATTAGGTGAGCAGTTCTTC; CDR3aa: CASSQDKGGQGLGEQFF
d_gene: NA; abundance: few; j_gene: TRBJ2-7; v_gene: TRBV6-6; CDR3nt: TGTGCCAGCAGTTACGCGGAGTACGAGCAGTACTTC; CDR3aa: CASSYAEYEQYF
d_gene: NA; abundance: once; j_gene: TRBJ1-4; v_gene: TRBV4-3; CDR3nt: TGCGCCAGCAGCCAAGGCAGCGGGACTGCTGAAAAACTGTTTTTT; CDR3aa: CASSQGSGTAEKLFF
d_gene: TRBD1; abundance: once; j_gene: TRBJ1-1; v_gene: TRBV20-1; CDR3nt: TGCAGTGCTAGACCGGGACAGGGGAGGAGTGAAGCTTTCTTT; CDR3aa: CSARPGQGRSEAFF
d_gene: TRBD2; abundance: NA; j_gene: TRBJ2-1; v_gene: TRBV18; CDR3nt: TGTGCCAGCTCACGACTAGCGGGAGGCCGCTCCTACAATGAGCAGTTCTTC; CDR3aa: CASSRLAGGRSYNEQFF
d_gene: NA; abundance: few; j_gene: TRBJ2-1; v_gene: TRBV4-1; CDR3nt: TGCGCCAGCAGCTTAATCGAGTCCGGGGCCAGCTCCTACAATGAGCAGTTCTTC; CDR3aa: CASSLIESGASSYNEQFF
d_gene: NA; abundance: NA; j_gene: TRBJ1-2; v_gene: TRBV20-1; CDR3nt: TGCAGTGCTGGGGGGGGACGGAGCGATTATGGCTACACCTTC; CDR3aa: CSAGGGRSDYGYTF
d_gene: TRBD2; abundance: NA; j_gene: TRBJ2-1; v_gene: TRBV27; CDR3nt: TGTGCCAGCAGTTCCAGGACTAGAAGCTCCTACAATGAGCAGTTCTTC; CDR3aa: CASSSRTRSSYNEQFF
d_gene: TRBD1; abundance: NA; j_gene: TRBJ2-7; v_gene: TRBV15; CDR3nt: TGTGCCACCAGCAGAGATCGAACCGGGACAGGGTTTTACGAGCAGTACTTC; CDR3aa: CATSRDRTGTGFYEQYF
d_gene: NA; abundance: NA; j_gene: TRBJ1-1; v_gene: TRBV29-1; CDR3nt: TGCAGCGTTCGGAGGACTGAAGCTTTCTTT; CDR3aa: CSVRRTEAFF
d_gene: NA; abundance: NA; j_gene: TRBJ2-7; v_gene: TRBV7-8; CDR3nt: TGTGCCAGCAGCTTATCTCAGGGGTACTCCTACGAGCAGTACTTC; CDR3aa: CASSLSQGYSYEQYF
d_gene: TRBD1; abundance: few; j_gene: TRBJ1-1; v_gene: TRBV12-3/TRBV12-4; CDR3nt: TGTGCCAGCAGTCCGGACAGGGCGAACACTGAAGCTTTCTTT; CDR3aa: CASSPDRANTEAFF
d_gene: NA; abundance: NA; j_gene: TRBJ2-7; v_gene: TRBV20-1; CDR3nt: TGCAGTGCTAGAGACGGAAGCGACCGGGTTTTGGGCGAGCAGTACTTC; CDR3aa: CSARDGSDRVLGEQYF
d_gene: TRBD1; abundance: many; j_gene: TRBJ2-5; v_gene: TRBV18; CDR3nt: TGTGCCAGCAGTCCTCAGGGGGTAGAGACCCAGTACTTC; CDR3aa: CASSPQGVETQYF
d_gene: NA; abundance: few; j_gene: TRBJ1-4; v_gene: TRBV7-8; CDR3nt: TGTGCCAGCAGCTCAGTCCGGACTTCAGGAGAAAAACTGTTTTTT; CDR3aa: CASSSVRTSGEKLFF
d_gene: NA; abundance: NA; j_gene: TRBJ1-4; v_gene: TRBV27; CDR3nt: TGTGCCAGCAGTTTATGGGGGGGAGGTCTCAAGGAAAAACTGTTTTTT; CDR3aa: CASSLWGGGLKEKLFF
d_gene: NA; abundance: NA; j_gene: TRBJ2-1; v_gene: TRBV9; CDR3nt: TGTGCCAGCAGCGTAGTCATAAGCGGAGGTCACAATGAGCAGTTCTTC; CDR3aa: CASSVVISGGHNEQFF
d_gene: NA; abundance: NA; j_gene: TRBJ1-1; v_gene: TRBV29-1; CDR3nt: TGCAGCGTTTTGACAGGATCGCTCGTTGAAGCTTTCTTT; CDR3aa: CSVLTGSLVEAFF
d_gene: NA; abundance: NA; j_gene: TRBJ1-1; v_gene: TRBV20-1; CDR3nt: TGCAGTGCTAGAGATGGTCAGGGTGAAACTGAAGCTTTCTTT; CDR3aa: CSARDGQGETEAFF
d_gene: TRBD1; abundance: NA; j_gene: TRBJ2-5; v_gene: TRBV20-1; CDR3nt: TGCAGTGCTAGAGCCGACAGGGGATACGAGCGGTACTTC; CDR3aa: CSARADRGYERYF
d_gene: NA; abundance: NA; j_gene: TRBJ1-2; v_gene: TRBV7-6; CDR3nt: TGTGCCAGCAGCCCCACGGACGGGAACTATGGCTACACCTTC; CDR3aa: CASSPTDGNYGYTF
d_gene: NA; abundance: NA; j_gene: TRBJ2-6; v_gene: TRBV6-5; CDR3nt: TGTGCCAGCAGTTACACGGATAGCGGGGCCAACGTCCTGACTTTC; CDR3aa: CASSYTDSGANVLTF
d_gene: TRBD1; abundance: once; j_gene: TRBJ1-2; v_gene: TRBV12-3/TRBV12-4; CDR3nt: TGTGCCAGCACCAAGACAGGGCCTGGCTACACCTTC; CDR3aa: CASTKTGPGYTF
d_gene: NA; abundance: NA; j_gene: TRBJ2-7; v_gene: TRBV11-3; CDR3nt: TGTGCCAGCAGCTTAAAAGGAGGCGGCGAGCAGTACTTC; CDR3aa: CASSLKGGGEQYF
d_gene: NA; abundance: NA; j_gene: TRBJ2-5; v_gene: TRBV7-9; CDR3nt: TGTGCCAGCAGCTTAGCGGCAGCACTCCAAGAGACCCAGTACTTC; CDR3aa: CASSLAAALQETQYF
d_gene: NA; abundance: few; j_gene: TRBJ1-2; v_gene: TRBV12-3/TRBV12-4; CDR3nt: TGTGCCAGCAGTTTGATCAACCGCTATGGCTACACCTTC; CDR3aa: CASSLINRYGYTF
d_gene: NA; abundance: NA; j_gene: TRBJ2-5; v_gene: TRBV24-1; CDR3nt: TGTGCCACCAGTTCGGGAAAAGAGACCCAGTACTTC; CDR3aa: CATSSGKETQYF
d_gene: NA; abundance: few; j_gene: TRBJ1-5; v_gene: TRBV3-1; CDR3nt: TGTGCCAGCAGCCAAGACACAGGAGGGGATCAGCCCCAGCATTTT; CDR3aa: CASSQDTGGDQPQHF
d_gene: NA; abundance: few; j_gene: TRBJ2-3; v_gene: TRBV6-5; CDR3nt: TGTGCCAGCAGTACCCTTCGGGCGGAAAACACAGATACGCAGTATTTT; CDR3aa: CASSTLRAENTDTQYF
d_gene: NA; abundance: NA; j_gene: TRBJ1-1; v_gene: TRBV7-9; CDR3nt: TGTGCCAGCAGCTTCCTTAAGGCTGAAGCTTTCTTT; CDR3aa: CASSFLKAEAFF
d_gene: NA; abundance: NA; j_gene: TRBJ2-7; v_gene: TRBV5-1; CDR3nt: TGCGCCAGCAGCTCGGGGCCGGGACGATCAGCCTACGAGCAGTACTTC; CDR3aa: CASSSGPGRSAYEQYF
d_gene: NA; abundance: few; j_gene: TRBJ2-6; v_gene: TRBV7-2; CDR3nt: TGTGCCAGCAGCTCGGATGGCCCTGGGGCCAACGTCCTGACTTTC; CDR3aa: CASSSDGPGANVLTF
d_gene: TRBD2; abundance: NA; j_gene: TRBJ2-2; v_gene: TRBV10-3; CDR3nt: TGTGCCATCAGTGAGAGCGGGACCACGAACACCGGGGAGCTGTTTTTT; CDR3aa: CAISESGTTNTGELFF
d_gene: NA; abundance: NA; j_gene: TRBJ1-2; v_gene: TRBV6-6; CDR3nt: TGTGCCAGCAGTTACTCGATCTCCGTATATGGCTACACCTTC; CDR3aa: CASSYSISVYGYTF
d_gene: NA; abundance: once; j_gene: TRBJ2-7; v_gene: TRBV6-1; CDR3nt: TGTGCCAGCAGTGTCCTGGCCAGTACCTACAAGCAGTACTTC; CDR3aa: CASSVLASTYKQYF
d_gene: NA; abundance: NA; j_gene: TRBJ2-1; v_gene: TRBV7-2; CDR3nt: TGTGCCAGCAGCCAAAAAAGCCGCGGTATATACAATGAGCAGTTCTTC; CDR3aa: CASSQKSRGIYNEQFF
d_gene: NA; abundance: NA; j_gene: TRBJ2-5; v_gene: TRBV5-1; CDR3nt: TGCGCCAGCAGCTTTGACGGACACCAAGAGACCCAGTACTTC; CDR3aa: CASSFDGHQETQYF
d_gene: TRBD1; abundance: NA; j_gene: TRBJ1-2; v_gene: TRBV7-9; CDR3nt: TGTGCCAGCAGCTCGACAGGGGGCAACGGCTACACCTTC; CDR3aa: CASSSTGGNGYTF
d_gene: NA; abundance: NA; j_gene: TRBJ2-1; v_gene: TRBV20-1; CDR3nt: TGCAGTGCGGACTGGGGGACCTCCTCCTACAATGAGCAGTTCTTC; CDR3aa: CSADWGTSSYNEQFF
d_gene: NA; abundance: large; j_gene: TRBJ2-5; v_gene: TRBV10-3; CDR3nt: TGTGCCATCAGTGAGTCATTTCGAGATTTCCAAGAGACCCAGTACTTC; CDR3aa: CAISESFRDFQETQYF
d_gene: NA; abundance: many; j_gene: TRBJ2-7; v_gene: TRBV14; CDR3nt: TGTGCCAGCAGCCAAGACGGCGGACGCGAGCAGTACTTC; CDR3aa: CASSQDGGREQYF
d_gene: NA; abundance: few; j_gene: TRBJ2-1; v_gene: TRBV24-1; CDR3nt: TGTGCCACCAGTGATATTAGCGGAAGCTCCTACAATGAGCAGTTCTTC; CDR3aa: CATSDISGSSYNEQFF
d_gene: NA; abundance: NA; j_gene: TRBJ2-2; v_gene: TRBV29-1; CDR3nt: TGCAGCGTTGGGCGGGGGCCGAACACCGGGGAGCTGTTTTTT; CDR3aa: CSVGRGPNTGELFF
d_gene: NA; abundance: few; j_gene: TRBJ1-2; v_gene: TRBV20-1; CDR3nt: TGCAGTGCTAGACCGGGCTGGGATGGCTACACCTTC; CDR3aa: CSARPGWDGYTF
d_gene: NA; abundance: NA; j_gene: TRBJ2-5; v_gene: TRBV18; CDR3nt: TGTGCCAGCTCAGGACTTGGGGAGACCCAGTACTTC; CDR3aa: CASSGLGETQYF
d_gene: NA; abundance: NA; j_gene: TRBJ2-5; v_gene: TRBV12-3/TRBV12-4; CDR3nt: TGTGCCAGCAGTTCCTTCGGAGAGACCCAGTACTTC; CDR3aa: CASSSFGETQYF
d_gene: TRBD2; abundance: many; j_gene: TRBJ2-7; v_gene: TRBV6-1; CDR3nt: TGTGCCAGCAGTGAAGAGGCTAGCGGATCCTACGAGCAGTACTTC; CDR3aa: CASSEEASGSYEQYF
d_gene: NA; abundance: NA; j_gene: TRBJ2-1; v_gene: TRBV7-2; CDR3nt: TGTGCCAGCAGCTTATCGGGCAGCCAGGTATATGAGCAGTTCTTC; CDR3aa: CASSLSGSQVYEQFF